The 29 T cell receptor beta chains listed next were all sequenced from one sample in a study of Graves' ophthalmopathy and Graves' hyperthyroidism. RNA transcripts served as template for amplifying TCR beta CDR3 sequences. RT-PCR was first run with HTBI primers, then multiplex PCR in a second round. TCRdb ran MiXCR on the multiplex PCR reads and lists one entry per CDR3 protein. The sample includes some 25,000 distinct CDR3 sequences, approximately 48% of them seen just once. Material for sequencing was peripheral blood. The receptors were sampled from an adult woman with stable Graves' hyperthyroidism.

This rearrangement joins TRBV25-1 to TRBJ2-6; D unclear. From germline, CDR1 is MGHDK and CDR2 SYGVNS. The CDR3 loop spans 13 amino acids. V was pared by 1 base and J by 4 bases, with 2 bases between. This CDR3 is CASSESGANVLTF. CDR3 DNA sequence: TGTGCCAGCAGTGAATCAGGGGCCAACGTCCTGACTTTC.

This clonotype has more than one count but fewer than ten. V is TRBV29-1 and J is TRBJ1-5, with D tentatively TRBD1 (6 bases). This CDR3 comprises 20 residues. Trimming shortened V by 0 bases and J by 0 bases, and 24 bases separated the two germline ends. The germline V gene encodes CDR1 SQVTM and CDR2 ANQGSEA. The CDR3 DNA reads as TGCAGCGTTGAAGATAACAACCGGACAGAGATAGCGAATAGCAATCAGCCCCAGCATTTT. This translates into CSVEDNNRTEIANSNQPQHF. Drawing the rest from reference TRBV29-1 and TRBJ1-5, the complete variable domain is SAVISQKPSRDICQRGTSLTIQCQVDSQVTMMFWYRQQPGQSLTLIATANQGSEATYESGFVIDKFPISRPNLTFSTLTVSNMSPEDSSIYLCSVEDNNRTEIANSNQPQHFGDGTRLSIL.

The rearrangement uses TRBV5-4 and TRBJ2-1; TRBD2 matches at 7 bases. The V gene end was trimmed by 0 bases and the J gene end by 5 bases; junction bases not matched to a gene: 5. Looked up from germline, CDR1 is SGHNT and CDR2 is YYREEE (reference sequence). There are 15 residues in the CDR3. The CDR3 sequence: CASSLGGLDNNEQFF. DNA of the CDR3: TGTGCCAGCAGCTTGGGAGGACTAGATAACAATGAGCAGTTCTTC.

In this sample, this clonotype turned up many times. V usage is TRBV6-1 and J usage is TRBJ1-3; D is ambiguous. Germline CDR1 MNHNS, CDR2 SASEGT. This CDR3 is built from 13 residues. Trimming cost V 0 bases and J 7 bases, with 7 bases left between them. The CDR3 DNA is TGTGCCAGCAGTGAAGCATACCAGAACACCATATATTTT. The encoded protein is CASSEAYQNTIYF.

The table lists this clonotype with many counts. This chain links TRBV5-8 with TRBJ2-1, with 9 positions matching TRBD2. Germline V gives CDR1 SGHTS, CDR2 YDEGEE. Trimming cost V 4 bases and J 9 bases; bases outside gene matches: 23. This CDR3 comprises 19 residues. In DNA, the CDR3 is TGTGCCAGCAGCGAATGGGGGGGGCCCGCTAGCGGGGAGTCCGGTGAGCAGTTCTTC. It specifies CASSEWGGPASGESGEQFF.

This sequence joins TRBV24-1 and TRBJ1-2, with a tentative D call TRBD1 (6 bases). Germline CDR1 and CDR2: KGHDR and SFDVKD. Deletions cut 6 bases from V and 5 bases from J, with 18 bases between. The CDR3 is 15 residues long. The CDR3: CATSLSSGGRYGYTF. The DNA for the CDR3 is TGTGCCACCAGTCTTTCTAGCGGGGGCAGGTATGGCTACACCTTC.

This CDR3 is CASSMGDTGTQGVYTF. DNA for the CDR3: TGTGCCAGTAGTATGGGTGATACCGGGACCCAAGGTGTCTACACCTTC. The chain is built from TRBV19 and TRBJ1-2, with D maybe TRBD1 (5 bases). Per germline, CDR1 LNHDA and CDR2 SQIVND (reference sequence). The ends were cut back, 3 bases at V and 10 bases at J, with 24 bases in the middle. The CDR3 length is 16 residues.

This clonotype was seen many times. The genes are TRBV12-3 or TRBV12-4 and TRBJ1-4; 9 nucleotides match TRBD1. The CDR3 covers 15 residues. The V segment lost 4 bases and the J segment 7 bases; nucleotides outside the gene matches: 7. The CDR3: CASSSTGGLREKLFF. CDR3 nucleotide sequence: TGTGCCAGCAGTTCCACAGGGGGCCTCCGTGAAAAACTGTTTTTT.

As for this clonotype: This sequence may be a read error, since a much larger clone differs from it by one base. The CDR3 here is CANSQARTDTEAFF. As DNA, the CDR3 is TGTGCCAACAGTCAAGCGAGGACAGACACTGAAGCTTTCTTT. J is TRBJ1-1 and V is TRBV12-3 or TRBV12-4; maybe TRBD1 (6 bases). The CDR3 spans 14 residues.

Within the sample, this clonotype is medium-sized (0.01 to 0.1%). This chain connects TRBV7-9 to TRBJ2-5, with a tentative D call TRBD1 (5 bases). Trimming left V 5 bases short and J 5 bases short, with 21 bases between. Germline CDR1 reads SEHNR; CDR2 reads FQNEAQ (reference sequence). The CDR3 extends over 16 amino acids. CDR3 region: CASSPSRASAWETQYF. The CDR3, as DNA: TGTGCCAGCAGCCCTTCCAGGGCCTCGGCGTGGGAGACCCAGTACTTC.

This clonotype was seen at least ten times. The gene calls are TRBV11-3 and TRBJ2-2, with 10 bases aligning to TRBD2. CDR1 and CDR2 from the germline V gene are SGHNT and YENEEA. The CDR3 runs 16 residues. Unmatched junction bases numbered 3, after V lost 1 base and J lost 4 bases. The CDR3 region is CASSLAGLAATGELFF. Written as DNA, the CDR3 is TGTGCCAGCAGCTTAGCTGGACTAGCGGCCACCGGGGAGCTGTTTTTT.

For this clonotype: The CDR3 ends on some other residue instead of the conserved phenylalanine or tryptophan, so this is likely a read error. The rearrangement joins TRBV10-3 to TRBJ2-7; D is ambiguous. The CDR3 has 14 residues. From germline, CDR1 is ENHRY and CDR2 SYGVKD. CDR3 nucleotides: TGTGCCATCGGTGAGTTGGGCAGCTCCCACGAGCAGTACTCC. Translating it yields CAIGELGSSHEQYS.

This clonotype occurred many times. The chain couples TRBV19 to TRBJ2-3, with a tentative D call TRBD2 (6 bases). In germline, CDR1 is LNHDA, CDR2 SQIVND (reference sequence). The CDR3 is 14 amino acids. Trimming removed 5 bases from V and 2 bases from J, with 11 bases in between. The CDR3 bases are TGTGCCAGTAGTTGGGACTCTAACACAGATACGCAGTATTTT. Translating gives CASSWDSNTDTQYF.

The V gene is TRBV25-1, the J gene TRBJ1-6, with 9 bases matching TRBD1. This CDR3 spans 16 amino acids. Trimming cost V 3 bases and J 8 bases; bases outside gene matches: 8. Germline-derived CDR1 and CDR2 are MGHDK and SYGVNS. CDR3 nucleotide sequence: TGTGCCAGCAGTGATCCCGACCGGGACAGGGATTCACCCCTCCACTTT. As protein: CASSDPDRDRDSPLHF.

This sequence joins TRBV10-3 and TRBJ2-7, with TRBD2 as a possible D gene (6 bases). From germline, CDR1 is ENHRY and CDR2 SYGVKD. This CDR3 is built from 14 residues. Trimming pared 6 bases from V and 0 bases from J, leaving 12 bases between. The CDR3 DNA reads as TGTGCCATCAGGGAAGGGACTGGCTCCTACGAGCAGTACTTC. Residues: CAIREGTGSYEQYF.

V is TRBV25-1 and J is TRBJ2-5; D gene unclear. Germline CDR1 and CDR2: MGHDK and SYGVNS. This CDR3 has 14 amino acids. The ends were cut back, 2 bases at V and 5 bases at J, with 12 bases in the middle. This CDR3 reads CASSEGRQGETQYF. In DNA form, the CDR3 reads TGTGCCAGCAGTGAAGGGCGCCAAGGGGAGACCCAGTACTTC.

Many counts were recorded for this clonotype. This chain connects TRBV6-5 to TRBJ1-2, with 7 bases matching TRBD1. This CDR3 contains 13 residues. V gave up 4 bases and J gave up 3 bases; unmatched junction bases: 2. The germline gives CDR1 MNHEY, CDR2 SVGAGI. This CDR3 is CASSFDRDYGYTF. CDR3 sequence (DNA): TGTGCCAGCAGTTTCGACAGGGACTATGGCTACACCTTC.

This clonotype was recorded at least ten times. The V gene is TRBV20-1, the J gene TRBJ1-1; TRBD1 is a possible D gene (5 bases). The germline V gene has CDR1 DFQATT and CDR2 SNEGSKA (reference sequence). This CDR3 spans 13 amino acids. Trimming took off 5 bases at V and 1 base at J, with 11 bases between the two ends. The DNA for the CDR3 is TGCAGTGCTCAGGACATACAGAACACTGAAGCTTTCTTT. Translation gives CSAQDIQNTEAFF.

CDR3 bases: TGTGCCACCAGTGATCCACAGGGGAATGAGCAGTTCTTC. Amino acids: CATSDPQGNEQFF. The chain recombines TRBV24-1 with TRBJ2-1, with 7 bases lining up with TRBD1. Germline V lookup: CDR1 KGHDR, CDR2 SFDVKD. This CDR3 contains 13 residues. The V gene end was trimmed by 3 bases and the J gene end by 7 bases; junction bases not matched to a gene: 2.

Many counts were recorded for this clonotype. The V gene is TRBV29-1, the J gene TRBJ2-1; D remains unclear. The germline V and J ends were trimmed by 2 bases and 4 bases, with 9 bases remaining between them. This CDR3 has 13 amino acids. CDR1 and CDR2 from the germline V gene are SQVTM and ANQGSEA. The CDR3 spells CSVEYLTYNEQFF. The CDR3 bases are TGCAGCGTTGAATACCTAACTTACAATGAGCAGTTCTTC.

This chain uses TRBV20-1 with TRBJ2-7; TRBD1 matches at 7 bases. In germline, CDR1 is DFQATT, CDR2 SNEGSKA (reference sequence). This CDR3 is built from 14 residues. The J segment lost 4 bases and the V segment lost 3 bases, leaving 9 bases of the junction unmatched. Here the CDR3 DNA reads TGCAGTGCTAGGTCGACCGGGACAGATTACGAGCAGTACTTC. Encoded protein: CSARSTGTDYEQYF.

This clonotype is medium-sized by share. The chain couples TRBV7-2 to TRBJ2-7; D may be TRBD2 (5 bases). The germline V gene has CDR1 SGHTA and CDR2 FQGNSA. V lost 4 bases and J 3 bases, leaving 25 bases between the germline ends. The length of the CDR3 is 18 residues. The CDR3 DNA is TGTGCCAGCAGCTCGTCCTTCACCTCTACTAGTGTCAACTACGAGCAGTACTTC. Protein sequence: CASSSSFTSTSVNYEQYF.

The sample holds many counts of this clonotype. This chain joins TRBV5-6 and TRBJ2-7; TRBD1 matches 8 bases. Germline V gives CDR1 SGHDT, CDR2 YYEEEE. The J segment lost 6 bases and the V segment lost 7 bases, leaving 9 bases of the junction unmatched. The CDR3 covers 13 residues. CDR3 sequence reads: CASGKTGAGEQYF. The DNA for the CDR3 is TGTGCCAGCGGAAAGACAGGGGCTGGCGAGCAGTACTTC. Full variable domain (missing parts from reference TRBV5-6 and TRBJ2-7): DAGVTQSPTHLIKTRGQQVTLRCSPKSGHDTVSWYQQALGQGPQFIFQYYEEEERQRGNFPDRFSGHQFPNYSSELNVNALLLGDSALYLCASGKTGAGEQYFGPGTRLTVT.

This clonotype was counted at least ten times. The genes are TRBV11-3 and TRBJ2-7; TRBD1 agrees at 11 bases. In germline, CDR1 is SGHNT, CDR2 YENEEA. V was clipped by 5 bases and J by 5 bases; unmatched bases: 11. This CDR3 has 16 amino acids. CDR3 coding DNA: TGTGCCAGCAGCCGGAAGGGGACAGGGGGTTTCGACGAGCAGTACTTC. Protein sequence: CASSRKGTGGFDEQYF.

This clonotype was seen many times. The CDR3 here is CASSLFGPPNYNSPLHF. CDR3 nucleotide sequence: TGTGCCAGCAGTTTATTTGGCCCTCCGAATTATAATTCACCCCTCCACTTT. The V and J genes are TRBV27 and TRBJ1-6, with D unclear. The CDR3 loop spans 17 amino acids. Trimming stripped 1 base from V and 4 bases from J, with 14 bases between. Per germline, CDR1 MNHEY and CDR2 SMNVEV (reference sequence).

As regards this clonotype: The junction shows a germline mismatch at one end, possibly a read error. J is TRBJ1-1 and V is TRBV12-3 or TRBV12-4; D remains unclear. The CDR3 is made up of 11 amino acids. Here the CDR3 reads CAGSLWAEAFF. The DNA of the CDR3 is TGTGCCGGCAGTCTATGGGCTGAAGCTTTCTTT.

This clonotype was detected ten times or more. The chain combines TRBV28 with TRBJ1-2; the match to TRBD1 covers 7 bases. J gave up 4 bases and V 5 bases, and 10 bases lay outside the gene matches. This CDR3 has 15 residues. Germline CDR1 reads MDHEN; CDR2 reads SYDVKM. CDR3 residues: CASSTTGAPIYGYTF. Here the CDR3 DNA reads TGTGCCAGCAGTACCACAGGGGCTCCCATCTATGGCTACACCTTC.

The chain has TRBV20-1 and TRBJ2-1, with 8 bases lining up with TRBD2. The CDR3 sequence is 11 residues long. CDR1 DFQATT and CDR2 SNEGSKA come from the germline V gene (reference sequence). V lost 3 bases, J lost 9 bases, and 1 base stayed unmatched. The CDR3 region has the DNA TGCAGTGCTAGGGGACTAGGTGAGCAGTTCTTC. Amino acid sequence: CSARGLGEQFF.

In regard to this clonotype: One junction end does not reproduce the germline sequence, and a read error may be involved. This chain links TRBV12-3 or TRBV12-4 with TRBJ2-6; D ambiguous. The CDR3 length is 12 residues. This CDR3 reads CASRSGTNVLTF. The CDR3 DNA follows: TGTGCCAGCAGATCTGGGACCAACGTCCTGACTTTC.